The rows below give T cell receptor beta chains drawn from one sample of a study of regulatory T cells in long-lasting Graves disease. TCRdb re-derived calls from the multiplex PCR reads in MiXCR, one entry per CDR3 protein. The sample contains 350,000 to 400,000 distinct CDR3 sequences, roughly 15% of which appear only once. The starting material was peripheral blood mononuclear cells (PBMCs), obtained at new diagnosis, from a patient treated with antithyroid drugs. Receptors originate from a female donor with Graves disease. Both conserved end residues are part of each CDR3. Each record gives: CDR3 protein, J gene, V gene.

CASSQATENQPQHF,TRBJ1-5,TRBV4-1
CASSWEGYGYTF,TRBJ1-2,TRBV12-3/TRBV12-4
CASGYYTGELFF,TRBJ2-2,TRBV12-5
CATSGDVYTDTQYF,TRBJ2-3,TRBV15
CASSLGGGAVQPQHF,TRBJ1-5,TRBV7-2
CSARDPSGRPQETQYF,TRBJ2-5,TRBV20-1
CASSPSGGALDEQFF,TRBJ2-1,TRBV7-3
CSARQTSNQPQHF,TRBJ1-5,TRBV20-1
CSVVAFGPGGPGELFF,TRBJ2-2,TRBV29-1
CASSLTSGRPVGELFF,TRBJ2-2,TRBV5-1
CASSFGPGAINNEQFF,TRBJ2-1,TRBV12-3/TRBV12-4
CASSQDEVADTQYF,TRBJ2-3,TRBV4-2
CASRATLTDTQYF,TRBJ2-3,TRBV5-6
CASTVAGVNEQFF,TRBJ2-1,TRBV27
CATSDPDRQGASQETQYF,TRBJ2-5,TRBV24-1
CASSPPGELAYNEQFF,TRBJ2-1,TRBV18
CSALGTGSYEQYF,TRBJ2-7,TRBV20-1
CASTRTQGGGPTNEKLFF,TRBJ1-4,TRBV25-1
CASSPPDRVGGYTF,TRBJ1-2,TRBV3-1
CASSLSSGLTVF,TRBJ2-1,TRBV28
CATPWSPDKAPYGYTF,TRBJ1-2,TRBV2
CASSLELAGYNEQFF,TRBJ2-1,TRBV11-2
CASSMGISYEQYF,TRBJ2-7,TRBV5-1
CSAREAGATDTQYF,TRBJ2-3,TRBV20-1
CASSSHGGERPWDTQYF,TRBJ2-3,TRBV7-3
CAISDPGHTHEAFF,TRBJ1-1,TRBV10-3
CASSLGGLSRF,TRBJ1-2,TRBV28
CASSSRRLAYDVGDTQYF,TRBJ2-3,TRBV12-3/TRBV12-4
CASSPNLGLAVSNEQFF,TRBJ2-1,TRBV12-3/TRBV12-4
CASSPQGAVGNQPQHF,TRBJ1-5,TRBV18
CASSVGGGPPDTQYF,TRBJ2-3,TRBV9
CASRQTGPHGYTF,TRBJ1-2,TRBV5-1
CASSQGGGQGSYNEQFF,TRBJ2-1,TRBV7-2
CASSIDHPRNTEAFF,TRBJ1-1,TRBV19
CASSRTSGDSYEQYF,TRBJ2-7,TRBV28
CASSLSGTTLRYEQFF,TRBJ2-1,TRBV7-2
CASSFLDGGEQFF,TRBJ2-1,TRBV4-1
CSARVKDSRFYGYTF,TRBJ1-2,TRBV20-1
CAWSISPGETNGYTF,TRBJ1-2,TRBV30
CASSLYGDRDNEQFF,TRBJ2-1,TRBV12-3/TRBV12-4
CASSQDTVGRSITDTQYF,TRBJ2-3,TRBV4-2
CASGDLHEQYF,TRBJ2-7,TRBV27
CASSHAITGTRGSEQFF,TRBJ2-1,TRBV3-1
CSVYRSTSYEQYF,TRBJ2-7,TRBV29-1
CASSLAQDRGEQYF,TRBJ2-7,TRBV7-2
CASSARTPDTQYF,TRBJ2-3,TRBV28